This record looks at one T cell receptor beta chain sequence and its context. The sample belongs to a study of shared clonotypes between healthy human individuals. Germline assignment: CDR1 MNHEY and CDR2 SMNVEV (reference sequence). The V and J ends lost 4 bases and 2 bases, in that order; junction bases with no gene match: 8. The CDR3 has 15 amino acids. Here immunoSEQ multiplex PCR was the method, and the copy in TCRdb shows in-frame clones only, minus some. The repertoire holds 2 million to 2.5 million clones, 85% to 95% seen once, with around 0.38% in the top ten. The sample taken for sequencing was naive CD4+ T cells from PBMCs. Subset denoted: CD45RA+ positively selected. This TCR came from a man younger than 35 in good health. Some clones in this sample may be carry-over from other donors' samples. The chain carries TRBV27 and TRBJ2-7; 7 positions match TRBD1. CDR3 bases: TGTGCCAGCAGTTCCAATCCGGGACAGACCTACGAGCAGTACTTC. The encoded protein is CASSSNPGQTYEQYF.